These 16 T cell receptor beta chains originate from one sample sequenced in a study of beta chain features in type 1 diabetes. cDNA synthesis used the whole RNA isolate, giving expressed TCRB sequences. Clones were sequenced by immunoSEQ multiplex PCR, and TCRdb holds only the in-frame ones, with some missing. The sample gives about 360,000 clones, around 12% of which show up once; around 0.015% is in the top ten. The specimen sequenced was naive CD4+ T cells from blood. Receptors were obtained from a man aged 18 to 29 in good health.

The chain has TRBV10-3 and TRBJ2-1; 8 bases match TRBD2. V shed 2 bases and J 4 bases; nucleotides not matched to a gene: 4. The CDR3 contains 15 residues. CDR1 is ENHRY, CDR2 SYGVKD, per germline. The CDR3 sequence is CAISEQAGEYNEQFF. In DNA, the CDR3 is TGTGCCATCAGTGAGCAAGCGGGGGAGTACAATGAGCAGTTCTTC.

V and J are TRBV7-3 and TRBJ1-1; maybe TRBD1 (5 bases). Trimming removed 5 bases at V and 3 bases at J, with 22 bases between. This CDR3 has 17 residues. CDR1 and CDR2 from the germline V gene are SGHTA and FQGTGA. CDR3 nucleotides: TGTGCCAGCAGCCTCGTAGGGGAGGGACCGGGACACACTGAAGCTTTCTTT. Amino acid sequence: CASSLVGEGPGHTEAFF. Drawing the rest from reference TRBV7-3 and TRBJ1-1, the complete variable domain is GAGVSQTPSNKVTEKGKYVELRCDPISGHTALYWYRQSLGQGPEFLIYFQGTGAADDSGLPNDRFFAVRPEGSVSTLKIQRTERGDSAVYLCASSLVGEGPGHTEAFFGQGTRLTVV.

This clone has a count of ten or more. The rearrangement uses TRBV14 and TRBJ2-1; D remains ambiguous. Germline CDR1 SGHDN, CDR2 FVKESK. Trimming took 0 bases from V and 7 from J, leaving 7 bases between them. The CDR3 spans 13 residues. The CDR3 protein is CASSQDPQNEQFF. CDR3 bases: TGTGCCAGCAGCCAAGATCCCCAGAATGAGCAGTTCTTC.

This clone appeared a few times. The chain employs TRBV7-2 and TRBJ1-6, with D possibly matching TRBD1 (6 bases). This CDR3 contains 15 residues. Trimming stripped 5 bases from V and 2 bases from J, with 10 bases between. The germline V gene has CDR1 SGHTA and CDR2 FQGNSA. The CDR3 DNA reads as TGTGCCAGCAGCACACGGACAGCCTATAATTCACCCCTCCACTTT. Its translation is CASSTRTAYNSPLHF.

Here the CDR3 reads CASSLEGGIYTF. The CDR3 DNA reads as TGTGCCAGCAGCTTGGAAGGAGGAATCTACACCTTC. This sequence joins TRBV5-6 and TRBJ1-2; D call uncertain. The ends were cut back, 0 bases at V and 10 bases at J, with 10 bases in the middle. The CDR3 covers 12 residues. The germline V gene encodes CDR1 SGHDT and CDR2 YYEEEE.

This rearrangement joins TRBV6-5 to TRBJ2-3; 8 nucleotides align to TRBD1. The germline V gene has CDR1 MNHEY and CDR2 SVGAGI. With V trimmed by 7 bases and J by 3 bases, 3 bases remained unmatched. The CDR3 has 13 amino acids. CDR3: CASTRQGTDTQYF. The CDR3 DNA reads TGTGCCAGCACCCGACAGGGGACAGATACGCAGTATTTT.

The CDR3 loop is CASSWTGDNQPQHF. Written as DNA, the CDR3 is TGTGCCAGCAGCTGGACAGGGGACAATCAGCCCCAGCATTTT. The chain has TRBV7-9 and TRBJ1-5; 9 nucleotides match TRBD1. Germline V gives CDR1 SEHNR, CDR2 FQNEAQ (reference sequence). Losses at the gene ends were 4 bases for V and 3 bases for J; bases not matched to a gene: 1. This CDR3 spans 14 amino acids.

This clone has only a few counts. The chain employs TRBV7-2 and TRBJ2-7; the D gene is possibly TRBD2 (6 bases). The CDR3 sequence is 14 residues long. V shed 1 base and J shed 6 bases, with 13 bases lying between them. CDR1 SGHTA and CDR2 FQGNSA come from the germline V gene. In DNA form, the CDR3 reads TGTGCCAGCAGCTTAGGCGGGACCTCGCGCGAGCAGTACTTC. This sequence encodes CASSLGGTSREQYF.

This clone occurred a few times. The genes are TRBV11-3 and TRBJ2-1, with D maybe TRBD2 (6 bases). Trimming left V 7 bases short and J 6 bases short, with 13 bases between. Germline CDR1 is SGHNT and CDR2 is YENEEA. CDR3 length equals 13 residues. The CDR3 bases are TGTGCCAGCACCGCGATCGGGAGCAATGAGCAGTTCTTC. This gives the protein CASTAIGSNEQFF.

This chain connects TRBV4-3 to TRBJ2-3, with a weak D call TRBD1 (5 bases). The CDR3 runs to 13 residues. Between the trimmed V and J ends, which lost 3 bases and 3 bases, there was a span of 7 bases. The germline CDR1 and CDR2 sequences are LGHNA and YSLEER. The CDR3 region has the DNA TGCGCCAGCAGCCAGACAGTTACAGATACGCAGTATTTT. It is translated as CASSQTVTDTQYF.

This clone has just a few counts. The rearrangement uses TRBV6-6 and TRBJ2-5; D unclear. Between the trimmed V and J ends, which lost 5 bases and 1 base, there was a span of 8 bases. Per germline, CDR1 MNHNY and CDR2 SVGAGI (reference sequence). The CDR3 runs to 13 residues. The CDR3 reads CASSPGGQETQYF. CDR3 sequence (DNA): TGTGCCAGCAGTCCCGGCGGCCAAGAGACCCAGTACTTC.

This chain connects TRBV5-6 to TRBJ2-5; 10 nucleotides match TRBD2. CDR1 is SGHDT, CDR2 YYEEEE, per germline. The J segment lost 3 bases and the V segment lost 3 bases, leaving 8 bases of the junction unmatched. The CDR3 sequence is 16 residues long. The CDR3 DNA is TGTGCCAGCAGCTGGCTGGGGACTAGCGACAAAGAGACCCAGTACTTC. Translating gives CASSWLGTSDKETQYF.

The J gene is TRBJ1-5, the V gene TRBV27; 10 nucleotides line up with TRBD1. Germline V CDR1 and CDR2: MNHEY, SMNVEV (reference sequence). There are 19 residues in the CDR3. With V trimmed by 6 bases and J by 2 bases, 16 bases remained unmatched. CDR3 protein: CASSSLFGTGDWGNQPQHF. The CDR3 nucleotides read TGTGCCAGCAGCAGCCTTTTCGGGACAGGGGACTGGGGCAATCAGCCCCAGCATTTT.

This sequence joins TRBV5-1 and TRBJ2-3; TRBD2 matches 15 bases. After removal of 4 bases from V and 4 bases from J, the junction contained 4 bases not matched to a gene. This CDR3 has 16 amino acids. Looked up from germline, CDR1 is SGHRS and CDR2 is YFSETQ. CDR3 in amino acids: CASSPRTSGRADTQYF. The CDR3, as DNA: TGCGCCAGCAGCCCGAGGACTAGCGGGAGGGCAGATACGCAGTATTTT.

The gene calls are TRBV19 and TRBJ2-6, with TRBD1 matching 7 bases. The CDR3 has 16 residues. Germline V gene lookup returns CDR1 LNHDA and CDR2 SQIVND (reference sequence). With V trimmed by 3 bases and J by 2 bases, 4 bases remained unmatched. This CDR3 reads CASSMLQGPGANVLTF. The CDR3, as DNA: TGTGCCAGTAGTATGTTACAGGGGCCTGGGGCCAACGTCCTGACTTTC. The full variable domain, rest sourced from reference TRBV19 and TRBJ2-6, is DGGITQSPKYLFRKEGQNVTLSCEQNLNHDAMYWYRQDPGQGLRLIYYSQIVNDFQKGDIAEGYSVSREKKESFPLTVTSAQKNPTAFYLCASSMLQGPGANVLTFGAGSRLTVL.

In this sample, this clone turned up a few times. The V and J genes are TRBV28 and TRBJ2-7, with 8 bases identical to TRBD1. This CDR3 comprises 15 residues. CDR1 is MDHEN, CDR2 SYDVKM, per germline. V shed 5 bases and J 0 bases; nucleotides not matched to a gene: 6. CDR3 DNA sequence: TGTGCCAGCAGTGTCACAGGGGGGAGCTCCTACGAGCAGTACTTC. This gives the protein CASSVTGGSSYEQYF.